This TCR beta chain was captured in a study of T cell responses to AZD1222 COVID-19 vaccine. Germline lookup yields CDR1 GTSNPN and CDR2 SVGIG (reference sequence). Losses at the gene ends were 7 bases for V and 5 bases for J; bases not matched to a gene: 7. This CDR3 is built from 13 residues. About this clone itself: The antigen remains unidentified.

Assay used: immunoSEQ multiplex PCR; TCRdb lists only in-frame clones, some missing. The sample comprises just under 90,000 clones, roughly 90% of which are singletons, and about 6.1% rests with the top ten. Broader study findings: As reported, nearly half of all spike-specific TCRs target variant regions that are unmutated. White British ancestry dominated among donors, who included more females, and clonal diversity was possibly underestimated.

Specimen: peripheral blood, collected 28 days after the second AZD1222 dose. The chain couples TRBV30 to TRBJ2-5; 10 nucleotides agree with TRBD2. This TCR came from an adult who received the AZD1222 COVID-19 vaccine. The CDR3 reads CASPGLARETQYF. CDR3 nucleotide sequence: TGTGCCTCGCCGGGACTAGCGCGGGAGACCCAGTACTTC.